These 16 T cell receptor beta chains came from one sample sequenced in a study of T cells after yellow fever vaccination. TCRdb independently ran MiXCR on the 5' RACE reads; one entry per CDR3 protein. In the table there are about 580,000 distinct CDR3 sequences, less than 20% of which are singletons. Source: PBMCs, taken about 5 days after the first yellow fever vaccination. These TCRs come from a man between 18 and 29 years old who received the YFV17D yellow fever vaccine.

The table lists this clonotype with a few counts. The V gene is TRBV20-1, the J gene TRBJ2-7, with D perhaps TRBD2 (6 bases). There are 14 residues in the CDR3. V was shortened by 0 bases and J by 3 bases, with 12 bases between the two germline ends. The germline V gene encodes CDR1 DFQATT and CDR2 SNEGSKA (reference sequence). The CDR3 coding sequence is TGCAGTGCTAGAGATGGGGATAGCGGCTACGAGCAGTACGTC. This codes for CSARDGDSGYEQYV.

The genes are TRBV7-9 and TRBJ1-3; 8 bases line up with TRBD1. The CDR3 runs 17 residues. Germline V gene data show CDR1 as SEHNR and CDR2 as FQNEAQ (reference sequence). J was trimmed by 1 base and V by 3 bases; bases with no gene match: 8. The CDR3 reads CASSFTRTGLSGNTIYF. In DNA, the CDR3 is TGTGCCAGCAGCTTTACGAGGACAGGGCTATCTGGAAACACCATATATTTT.

V gene TRBV6-1 combines with J gene TRBJ1-6; D perhaps matches TRBD1 (5 bases). Trimming shortened V by 9 bases and J by 8 bases, and 14 bases separated the two germline ends. Germline loops: CDR1 MNHNS, CDR2 SASEGT. The CDR3 covers 13 residues. The CDR3 loop reads CASFQGFDSPLHF. Written as DNA, the CDR3 is TGTGCCAGTTTTCAGGGTTTTGATTCACCCCTCCACTTT.

The gene calls are TRBV7-2 and TRBJ2-5; D gene uncertain. V shed 4 bases and J shed 5 bases, with 11 bases lying between them. CDR3 length: 13 amino acids. CDR1 is SGHTA, CDR2 FQGNSA, per germline. CDR3 DNA: TGTGCCAGCAGCTGGTGGAAGTCCGAGACCCAGTACTTC. It encodes CASSWWKSETQYF. Full variable domain (missing parts from reference TRBV7-2 and TRBJ2-5): GAGVSQSPSNKVTEKGKDVELRCDPISGHTALYWYRQSLGQGLEFLIYFQGNSAPDKSGLPSDRFSAERTGGSVSTLTIQRTQQEDSAVYLCASSWWKSETQYFGPGTRLLVL.

This clonotype was recorded many times. The genes are TRBV11-2 and TRBJ2-1, with TRBD2 identical over 8 bases. CDR1 is SGHAT and CDR2 is FQNNGV in the germline V gene. The CDR3 covers 17 residues. Trimming removed 4 bases from V and 5 bases from J; junction bases left unmatched: 13. In nucleotides, the CDR3 is TGTGCCAGCAGCTCCCCTCTGAGCGGGGGATTCGACAATGAGCAGTTCTTC. Translated, it gives CASSSPLSGGFDNEQFF.

The rearrangement uses TRBV9 and TRBJ2-1; D is perhaps TRBD2 (7 bases). Trimming removed 3 bases from V and 4 bases from J, with 14 bases in between. This CDR3 region has 15 residues. Germline CDR1 is SGDLS and CDR2 is YYNGEE. The CDR3 reads CASSASGGRYNEQFF. As DNA, the CDR3 is TGTGCCAGCAGCGCCTCGGGGGGCCGGTACAATGAGCAGTTCTTC.

This chain uses TRBV18 with TRBJ2-7; 7 nucleotides align to TRBD2. The germline gives CDR1 KGHSH, CDR2 LQKENI. V lost 2 bases, J lost 4 bases, and 11 bases stayed unmatched. CDR3 length: 16 amino acids. CDR3 coding DNA: TGTGCCAGCTCACCATTTCAGCCTAGCGGCACATACGAGCAGTACTTC. This translates into CASSPFQPSGTYEQYF.

In its sample, this clonotype was seen a few times. V gene TRBV5-1 combines with J gene TRBJ2-7; 7 nucleotides match TRBD2. The J segment lost 1 base and the V segment lost 4 bases, leaving 5 bases of the junction unmatched. Germline CDR1 and CDR2: SGHRS and YFSETQ. This CDR3 is 14 amino acids long. The CDR3 DNA reads as TGCGCCAGCAGCCGGGGACTACCTTCCTACGAGCAGTACTTC. Amino acids: CASSRGLPSYEQYF. The full variable domain, in which reference TRBV5-1 and TRBJ2-7 provide the parts outside the CDR3, is KAGVTQTPRYLIKTRGQQVTLSCSPISGHRSVSWYQQTPGQGLQFLFEYFSETQRNKGNFPGRFSGRQFSNSRSEMNVSTLELGDSALYLCASSRGLPSYEQYFGPGTRLTVT.

The rearrangement links TRBV24-1 to TRBJ2-1; weak D call: TRBD2 (5 bases). Trimming took off 4 bases at V and 12 bases at J, with 15 bases between the two ends. The V gene's germline CDR1 is KGHDR and CDR2 SFDVKD. The CDR3 has 13 amino acids. This CDR3 is CATSEDWSDGQFF. The CDR3 coding sequence is TGTGCCACCAGTGAGGACTGGAGTGATGGGCAGTTCTTC.

In this sample, this clonotype turned up a few times. V is TRBV3-1 and J is TRBJ2-3; 7 nucleotides line up with TRBD1. CDR1 and CDR2 from the germline V gene are LGHDT and YNNKEL (reference sequence). Germline trimming cut 5 bases from V and 0 bases from J; bases unmatched to any gene: 11. The CDR3 runs 17 residues. As DNA, the CDR3 is TGTGCCAGCAGCTCGATCAACAGGGGCCATAGCACAGATACGCAGTATTTT. Encoded protein: CASSSINRGHSTDTQYF.

The J gene is TRBJ2-1, the V gene TRBV2; 8 nucleotides agree with TRBD2. Trimming removed 2 bases from V and 4 bases from J; junction bases left unmatched: 7. The CDR3 loop spans 16 amino acids. From germline, CDR1 is SNHLY and CDR2 FYNNEI. CDR3 sequence reads: CASSELSSGGYNEQFF. The CDR3 nucleotides read TGTGCCAGCAGTGAACTGTCGTCGGGGGGGTACAATGAGCAGTTCTTC.

The genes are TRBV5-1 and TRBJ2-5; D is undetermined. The germline V gene encodes CDR1 SGHRS and CDR2 YFSETQ. V was shortened by 0 bases and J by 2 bases, with 11 bases between the two germline ends. This CDR3 has 15 amino acids. The CDR3 DNA sequence: TGCGCCAGCAGCTTGGGGTCTCAACCTCAAGAGACCCAGTACTTC. Amino acid sequence: CASSLGSQPQETQYF.

This chain links TRBV2 with TRBJ2-7; 7 bases are a match to TRBD1. CDR1 SNHLY and CDR2 FYNNEI come from the germline V gene. The CDR3 consists of 12 residues. The J segment lost 3 bases and the V segment lost 6 bases, leaving 2 bases of the junction unmatched. The CDR3 here is CASRRTGYEQYF. The CDR3 nucleotides read TGTGCCAGCAGGAGGACAGGCTACGAGCAGTACTTC.

This clonotype was observed a handful of times. The rearrangement joins TRBV12-5 to TRBJ2-1; D ambiguous. The CDR3 covers 15 residues. CDR1 is LGHNT and CDR2 is FRNRAP in the germline V gene. The V end lost 2 bases, the J end lost 0 bases, and 8 bases lay between the germline ends. CDR3 amino acids: CASGLTARSYNEQFF. CDR3 nucleotides: TGTGCTAGTGGTTTGACCGCTCGCTCCTACAATGAGCAGTTCTTC.

This clonotype showed up just a few times. This chain uses TRBV4-3 with TRBJ2-2, with D perhaps TRBD1 (6 bases). In germline, CDR1 is LGHNA, CDR2 YSLEER. The ends were cut back, 1 base at V and 6 bases at J, with 12 bases in the middle. The CDR3 has 15 residues. CDR3 sequence: CASSQVPGEPGELFF. The DNA of the CDR3 is TGCGCCAGCAGCCAAGTCCCAGGGGAGCCCGGGGAGCTGTTTTTT.

The chain employs TRBV29-1 and TRBJ1-5; 9 bases line up with TRBD1. V was pared by 7 bases and J by 9 bases, with 31 bases of the junction left unmatched. CDR3 length: 20 residues. CDR1 and CDR2 from the germline V gene are SQVTM and ANQGSEA. The CDR3 sequence is CSAGGSARKTGGKCVGPQHF. The CDR3 DNA reads as TGCAGCGCTGGAGGGTCCGCCCGAAAGACAGGGGGAAAGTGTGTAGGGCCCCAGCATTTT.